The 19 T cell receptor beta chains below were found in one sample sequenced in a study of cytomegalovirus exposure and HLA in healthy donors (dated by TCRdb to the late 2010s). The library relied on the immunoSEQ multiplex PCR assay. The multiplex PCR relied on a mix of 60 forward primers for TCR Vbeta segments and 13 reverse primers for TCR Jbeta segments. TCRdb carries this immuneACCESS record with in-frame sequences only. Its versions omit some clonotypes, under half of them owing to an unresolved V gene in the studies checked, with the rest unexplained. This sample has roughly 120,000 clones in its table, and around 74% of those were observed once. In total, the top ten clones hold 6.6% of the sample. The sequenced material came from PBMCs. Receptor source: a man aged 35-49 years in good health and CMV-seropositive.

The CDR3 spells CASSVRASEGPDTQYF. The CDR3 DNA sequence: TGTGCCAGCAGCGTACGGGCTAGCGAGGGCCCAGATACGCAGTATTTT. V usage is TRBV9 and J usage is TRBJ2-3; D may be TRBD2 (6 bases). The CDR3 contains 16 residues. The germline CDR1 and CDR2 sequences are SGDLS and YYNGEE. V was clipped by 1 base and J by 4 bases, with 16 bases between them.

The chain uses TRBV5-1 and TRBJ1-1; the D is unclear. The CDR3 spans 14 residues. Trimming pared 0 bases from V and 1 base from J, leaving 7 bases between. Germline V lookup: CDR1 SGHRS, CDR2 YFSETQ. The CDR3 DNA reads TGCGCCAGCAGCTTGGAGACACAGAACACTGAAGCTTTCTTT. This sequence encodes CASSLETQNTEAFF.

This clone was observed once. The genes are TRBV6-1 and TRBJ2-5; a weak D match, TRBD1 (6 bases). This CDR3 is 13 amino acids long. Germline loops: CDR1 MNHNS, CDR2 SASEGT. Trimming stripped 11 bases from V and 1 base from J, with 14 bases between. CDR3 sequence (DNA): TGTGCCTTCTCCGTGGGGGCCCAAGAGACCCAGTACTTC. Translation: CAFSVGAQETQYF.

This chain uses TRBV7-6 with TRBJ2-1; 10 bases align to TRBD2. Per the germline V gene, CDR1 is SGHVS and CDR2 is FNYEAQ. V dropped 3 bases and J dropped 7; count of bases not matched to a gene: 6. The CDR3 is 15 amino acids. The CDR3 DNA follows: TGTGCCAGCAGCTTGACTAGCGGGCCGGGAAATGAGCAGTTCTTC. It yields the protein CASSLTSGPGNEQFF.

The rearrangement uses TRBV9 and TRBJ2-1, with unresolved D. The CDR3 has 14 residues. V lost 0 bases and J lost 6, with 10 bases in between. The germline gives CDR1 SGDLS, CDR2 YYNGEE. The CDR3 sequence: CASSVDERSNEQFF. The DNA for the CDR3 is TGTGCCAGCAGCGTAGACGAGCGAAGCAATGAGCAGTTCTTC.

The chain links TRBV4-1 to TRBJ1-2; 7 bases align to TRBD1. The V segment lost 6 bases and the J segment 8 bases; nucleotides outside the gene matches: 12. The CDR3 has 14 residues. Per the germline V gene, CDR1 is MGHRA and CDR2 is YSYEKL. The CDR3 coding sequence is TGCGCCAGCAGGGCCGGGACAGAGATCGGGGGCTACACCTTC. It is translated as CASRAGTEIGGYTF.

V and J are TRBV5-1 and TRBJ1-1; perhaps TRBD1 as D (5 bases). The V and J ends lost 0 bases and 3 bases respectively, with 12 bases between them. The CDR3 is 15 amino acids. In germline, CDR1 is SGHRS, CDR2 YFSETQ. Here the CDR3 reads CASSLAKVGDTEAFF. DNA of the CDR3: TGCGCCAGCAGCTTGGCCAAGGTAGGGGACACTGAAGCTTTCTTT.

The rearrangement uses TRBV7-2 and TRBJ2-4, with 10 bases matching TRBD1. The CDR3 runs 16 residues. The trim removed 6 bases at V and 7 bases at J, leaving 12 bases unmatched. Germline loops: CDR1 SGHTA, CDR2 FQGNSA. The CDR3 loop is CASSSLPGQGTNIQYF. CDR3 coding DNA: TGTGCCAGCAGTTCGCTGCCGGGACAGGGGACGAACATTCAGTACTTC.

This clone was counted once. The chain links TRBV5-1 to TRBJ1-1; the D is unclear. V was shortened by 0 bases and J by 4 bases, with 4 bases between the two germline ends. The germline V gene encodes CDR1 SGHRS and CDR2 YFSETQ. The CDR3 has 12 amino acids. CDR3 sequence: CASSLDGTEAFF. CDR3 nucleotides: TGCGCCAGCAGCTTGGACGGCACTGAAGCTTTCTTT.

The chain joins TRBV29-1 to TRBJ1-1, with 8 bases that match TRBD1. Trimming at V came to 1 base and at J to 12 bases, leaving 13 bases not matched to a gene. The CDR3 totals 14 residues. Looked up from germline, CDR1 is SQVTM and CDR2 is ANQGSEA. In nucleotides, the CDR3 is TGCAGCGTTGAAGCCGCCGACAGGGGAATTGGGACTTTCTTT. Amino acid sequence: CSVEAADRGIGTFF.

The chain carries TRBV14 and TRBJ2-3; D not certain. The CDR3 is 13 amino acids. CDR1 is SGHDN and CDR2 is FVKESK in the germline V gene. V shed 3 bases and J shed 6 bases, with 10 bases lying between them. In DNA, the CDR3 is TGTGCCAGCAGCCATAACCGCAGGGATACGCAGTATTTT. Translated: CASSHNRRDTQYF.

CDR3 sequence (DNA): TGTGCCAGCTCACCTACAGGGAATCAGCCCCAGCATTTT. Its translation: CASSPTGNQPQHF. This chain links TRBV18 with TRBJ1-5; possibly TRBD1 for D (6 bases). Trimming removed 3 bases at V and 4 bases at J, with 7 bases between. The CDR3 extends over 13 amino acids. Germline loops: CDR1 KGHSH, CDR2 LQKENI.

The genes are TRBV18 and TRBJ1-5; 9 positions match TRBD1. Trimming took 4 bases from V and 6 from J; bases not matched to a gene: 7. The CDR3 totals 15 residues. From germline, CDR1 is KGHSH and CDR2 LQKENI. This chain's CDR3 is CASSRAGTGSQPQHF. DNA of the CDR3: TGTGCCAGCTCACGGGCCGGGACAGGGAGTCAGCCCCAGCATTTT.

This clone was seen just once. CDR3 residues: CASSRQARTGMTQPQHF. CDR3 bases: TGTGCCAGTAGTCGCCAAGCTCGGACAGGGATGACTCAGCCCCAGCATTTT. The rearrangement links TRBV19 to TRBJ1-5; 8 bases fit TRBD1. Germline lookup yields CDR1 LNHDA and CDR2 SQIVND (reference sequence). V gave up 5 bases and J gave up 6 bases; unmatched junction bases: 15. The CDR3 spans 17 residues.

The CDR3 DNA is TGTGCCAGCAGGACGAGGGACAGGGGCTACGAGCAGTACTTC. Protein product: CASRTRDRGYEQYF. The chain recombines TRBV27 with TRBJ2-7; 10 bases line up with TRBD1. The trim removed 6 bases at V and 3 bases at J, leaving 5 bases unmatched. This CDR3 spans 14 amino acids. From germline, CDR1 is MNHEY and CDR2 SMNVEV (reference sequence).

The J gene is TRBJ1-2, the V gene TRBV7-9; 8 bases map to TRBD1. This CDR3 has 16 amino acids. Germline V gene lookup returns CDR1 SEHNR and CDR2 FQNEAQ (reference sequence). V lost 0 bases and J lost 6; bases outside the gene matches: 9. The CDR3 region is CASSLADRDHRDGYTF. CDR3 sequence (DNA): TGTGCCAGCAGCTTAGCGGACAGGGATCATCGGGATGGCTACACCTTC.

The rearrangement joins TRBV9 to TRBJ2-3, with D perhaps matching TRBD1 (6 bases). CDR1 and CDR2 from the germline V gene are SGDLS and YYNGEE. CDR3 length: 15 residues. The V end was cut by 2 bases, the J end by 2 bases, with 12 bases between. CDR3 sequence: CASSVWGRATDTQYF. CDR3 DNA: TGTGCCAGCAGCGTTTGGGGGCGGGCCACAGATACGCAGTATTTT. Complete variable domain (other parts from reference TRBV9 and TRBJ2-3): DSGVTQTPKHLITATGQRVTLRCSPRSGDLSVYWYQQSLDQGLQFLIQYYNGEERAKGNILERFSAQQFPDLHSELNLSSLELGDSALYFCASSVWGRATDTQYFGPGTRLTVL.

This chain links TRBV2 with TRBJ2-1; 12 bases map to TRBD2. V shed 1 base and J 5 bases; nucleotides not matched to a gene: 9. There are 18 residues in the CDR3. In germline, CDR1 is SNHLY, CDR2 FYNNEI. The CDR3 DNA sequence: TGTGCCAGCAGTGAAGTAACTAGCGGGAGGACAGAGGACAATGAGCAGTTCTTC. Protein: CASSEVTSGRTEDNEQFF.

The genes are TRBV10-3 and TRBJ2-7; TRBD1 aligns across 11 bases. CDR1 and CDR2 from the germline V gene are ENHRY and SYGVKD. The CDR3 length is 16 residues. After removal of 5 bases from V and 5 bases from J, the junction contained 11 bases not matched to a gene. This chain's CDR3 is CAISPRGDRGGHEQYF. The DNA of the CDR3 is TGTGCCATCAGTCCTAGGGGGGACAGGGGGGGCCACGAGCAGTACTTC.